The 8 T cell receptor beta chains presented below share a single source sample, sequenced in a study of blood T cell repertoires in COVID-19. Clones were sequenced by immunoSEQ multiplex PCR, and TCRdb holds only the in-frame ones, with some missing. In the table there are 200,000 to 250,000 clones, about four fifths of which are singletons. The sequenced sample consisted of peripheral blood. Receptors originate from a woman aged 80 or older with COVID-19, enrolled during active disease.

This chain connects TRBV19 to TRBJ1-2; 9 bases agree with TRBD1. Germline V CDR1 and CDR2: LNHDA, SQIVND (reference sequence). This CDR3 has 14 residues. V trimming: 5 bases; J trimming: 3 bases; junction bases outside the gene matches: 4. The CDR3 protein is CASSAGQGHYGYTF. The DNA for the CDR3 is TGTGCCAGTAGTGCGGGACAGGGACACTATGGCTACACCTTC.

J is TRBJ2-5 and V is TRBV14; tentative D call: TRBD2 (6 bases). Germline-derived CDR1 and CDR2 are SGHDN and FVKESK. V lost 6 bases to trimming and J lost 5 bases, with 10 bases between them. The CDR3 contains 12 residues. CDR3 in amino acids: CASRHAGETQYF. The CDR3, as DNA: TGTGCCAGCAGACACGCGGGGGAGACCCAGTACTTC.

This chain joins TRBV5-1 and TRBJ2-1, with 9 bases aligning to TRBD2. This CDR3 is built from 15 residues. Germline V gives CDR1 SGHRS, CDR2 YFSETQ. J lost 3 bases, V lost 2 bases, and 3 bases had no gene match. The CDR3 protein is CASSLIAGVYNEQFF. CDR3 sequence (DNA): TGCGCCAGCAGCTTAATAGCGGGAGTCTACAATGAGCAGTTCTTC.

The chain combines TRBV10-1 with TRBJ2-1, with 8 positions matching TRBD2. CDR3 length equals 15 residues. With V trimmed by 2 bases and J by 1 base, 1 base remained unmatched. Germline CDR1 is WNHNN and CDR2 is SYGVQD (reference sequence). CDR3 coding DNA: TGCGCCAGCAGTGAGGGGACTAGTTCCTACAATGAGCAGTTCTTC. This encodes CASSEGTSSYNEQFF.

CDR3 sequence (DNA): TGCGCCAGCAGCCAGACCGTGCAGGGTCGTGGCACAGATACGCAGTATTTT. Amino acids: CASSQTVQGRGTDTQYF. The rearrangement joins TRBV5-1 to TRBJ2-3; D perhaps matches TRBD1 (5 bases). Germline lookup yields CDR1 SGHRS and CDR2 YFSETQ. The ends were cut back, 4 bases at V and 1 base at J, with 19 bases in the middle. CDR3 length: 17 residues.

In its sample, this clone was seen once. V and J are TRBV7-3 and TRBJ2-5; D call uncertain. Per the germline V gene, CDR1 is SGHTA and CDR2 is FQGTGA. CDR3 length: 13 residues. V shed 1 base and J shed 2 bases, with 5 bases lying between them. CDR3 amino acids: CASSLIVQETQYF. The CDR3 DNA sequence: TGTGCCAGCAGCTTAATCGTACAAGAGACCCAGTACTTC.

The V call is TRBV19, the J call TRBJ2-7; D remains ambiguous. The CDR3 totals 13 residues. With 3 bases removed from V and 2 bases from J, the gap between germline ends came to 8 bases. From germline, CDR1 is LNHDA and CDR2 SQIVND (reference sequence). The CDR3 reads CASSIPGAYEQYF. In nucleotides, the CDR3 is TGTGCCAGTAGTATTCCAGGCGCCTACGAGCAGTACTTC.

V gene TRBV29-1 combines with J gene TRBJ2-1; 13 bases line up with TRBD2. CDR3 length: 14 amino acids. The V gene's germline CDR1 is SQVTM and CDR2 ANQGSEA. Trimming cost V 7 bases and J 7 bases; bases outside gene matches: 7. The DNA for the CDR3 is TGCAGCGCCGGGGGACTAGCGGGAAAGAATGAGCAGTTCTTC. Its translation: CSAGGLAGKNEQFF.